This T cell receptor (beta chain) appears in the sequencing data of a study of control samples from healthy donors and cancer patients. Here immunoSEQ multiplex PCR was the method, and the copy in TCRdb shows in-frame clones only, minus some. The sample contains about 51,000 clones, 75% to 90% of which appear only once. The germline V gene encodes CDR1 WSHSY and CDR2 SAAADI. The CDR3 contains 14 residues. Trimming took off 10 bases at V and 0 bases at J, with 14 bases between the two ends. This TCR came from a man in his 70s in good health. The chain is built from TRBV10-2 and TRBJ2-3, with unresolved D. The specimen sequenced was blood. CDR3 in DNA: TGCGCCACCGGCTTCGCCCCTAGCACAGATACGCAGTATTTT. This codes for CATGFAPSTDTQYF.